This entry lists 8 T cell receptor beta chains sequenced from one sample in a study of cytomegalovirus exposure and HLA in healthy donors. The method was immunoSEQ multiplex PCR; TCRdb's version includes in-frame clones alone and lacks a portion of them. The table has about 150,000 clones, about 88% seen once. The sequencing sample was made of PBMCs. These receptors all stem from a man between 18 and 35 years old in good health and CMV-seropositive.

The chain carries TRBV14 and TRBJ2-1; 10 bases line up with TRBD2. After removal of 4 bases from V and 7 bases from J, the junction contained 10 bases not matched to a gene. The V gene's germline CDR1 is SGHDN and CDR2 FVKESK. The CDR3 length is 16 residues. This CDR3 is CASSPSTSGIENEQFF. The CDR3 bases are TGTGCCAGCAGCCCTTCCACTAGCGGGATAGAGAATGAGCAGTTCTTC.

The V and J genes are TRBV20-1 and TRBJ1-2; D possibly corresponds to TRBD1 (5 bases). This CDR3 has 11 residues. Germline values: CDR1 DFQATT, CDR2 SNEGSKA (reference sequence). Trimming took 7 bases from V and 7 from J, leaving 13 bases between them. The CDR3 spells CSGSGARGYTF. CDR3 nucleotides: TGCAGTGGAAGTGGGGCGCGTGGCTACACCTTC.

This clone was found once. The chain recombines TRBV23-1 with TRBJ2-3; the match to TRBD1 covers 8 bases. TRBV23-1 is an ORF for which the function is uncertain. The CDR3 extends over 15 amino acids. V dropped 6 bases and J dropped 3; count of bases not matched to a gene: 8. CDR3 in DNA: TGCGCCAGCAGCCTTGACAGGGGAAGTACAGATACGCAGTATTTT. Amino acids: CASSLDRGSTDTQYF.

The chain is built from TRBV27 and TRBJ1-2, with D possibly being TRBD1 (6 bases). The CDR3 is made up of 13 amino acids. The ends were cut back, 6 bases at V and 4 bases at J, with 12 bases in the middle. Germline lookup yields CDR1 MNHEY and CDR2 SMNVEV (reference sequence). The DNA of the CDR3 is TGTGCCAGCAGGTTGACAGGCTCCTATGGCTACACCTTC. Translation: CASRLTGSYGYTF.

V usage is TRBV2 and J usage is TRBJ1-3; D is possibly TRBD1 (6 bases). The CDR3 runs 16 residues. Between the trimmed V and J ends, which lost 0 bases and 11 bases, there was a span of 20 bases. From germline, CDR1 is SNHLY and CDR2 FYNNEI. The CDR3 nucleotides are TGTGCCAGCAGTGAAGCGCGGGGGGGCCCGGTTAACGCCATATATTTT. Translated, it gives CASSEARGGPVNAIYF.

This chain connects TRBV4-1 to TRBJ2-3; TRBD1 might be the D (6 bases). Germline lookup yields CDR1 MGHRA and CDR2 YSYEKL. Trimming took off 1 base at V and 4 bases at J, with 15 bases between the two ends. The CDR3 sequence is 16 residues long. The CDR3: CASSQGERWGPDTQYF. The CDR3 DNA is TGCGCCAGCAGCCAAGGGGAGCGTTGGGGGCCAGATACGCAGTATTTT.

The chain uses TRBV29-1 and TRBJ1-1; no clear D gene. The germline CDR1 and CDR2 sequences are SQVTM and ANQGSEA. V gave up 3 bases and J gave up 1 base, with 9 bases separating them. This CDR3 has 13 amino acids. This chain's CDR3 is CSVERGTNTEAFF. The DNA of the CDR3 is TGCAGCGTTGAGAGAGGAACGAACACTGAAGCTTTCTTT.

The rearrangement uses TRBV23-1 and TRBJ1-5; 7 nucleotides line up with TRBD1. TRBV23-1 is placed among ORFs of uncertain function. V trimming: 2 bases; J trimming: 0 bases; junction bases outside the gene matches: 10. CDR3 length: 18 amino acids. CDR3 amino acids: CASSQPPGQRNSNQPQHF. The CDR3 DNA is TGCGCCAGCAGTCAACCTCCGGGACAGAGGAATAGCAATCAGCCCCAGCATTTT.